The entry below describes one T cell receptor beta chain. This specimen belongs to a study of cytomegalovirus exposure and HLA in healthy donors. This CDR3 contains 14 residues. The germline gives CDR1 SQVTM, CDR2 ANQGSEA. Trimming removed 5 bases from V and 8 bases from J; junction bases left unmatched: 11. The PCR had 60 Vbeta and 13 Jbeta primers. Data came from immunoSEQ multiplex PCR; TCRdb stores just in-frame clones and leaves some out. The data show 130,000 to 150,000 clones, with 78% seen just once and about 2.9% held by the top ten. The sequenced material came from PBMCs. The chain couples TRBV29-1 to TRBJ2-2; 7 bases are shared with TRBD2. This TCR came from a man aged 40-50 years in good health and CMV-seropositive. CDR3 sequence (DNA): TGCAGCGTTAGCGGGACCCGGCTTGGGGGGGAGCTGTTTTTT. Translating gives CSVSGTRLGGELFF.